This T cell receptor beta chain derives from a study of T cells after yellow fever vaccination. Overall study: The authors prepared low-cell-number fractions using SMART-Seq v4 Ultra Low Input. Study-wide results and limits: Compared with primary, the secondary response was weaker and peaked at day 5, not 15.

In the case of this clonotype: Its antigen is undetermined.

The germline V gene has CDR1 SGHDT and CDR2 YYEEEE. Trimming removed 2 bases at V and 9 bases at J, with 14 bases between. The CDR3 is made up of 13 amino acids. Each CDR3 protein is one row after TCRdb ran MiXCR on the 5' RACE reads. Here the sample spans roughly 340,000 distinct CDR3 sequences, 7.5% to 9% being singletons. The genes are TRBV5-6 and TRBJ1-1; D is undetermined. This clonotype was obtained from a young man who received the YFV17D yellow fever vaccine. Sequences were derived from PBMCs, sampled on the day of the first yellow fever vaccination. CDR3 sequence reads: CASSFVTVGQAFF. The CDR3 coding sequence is TGTGCCAGCAGCTTCGTGACCGTGGGCCAAGCTTTCTTT. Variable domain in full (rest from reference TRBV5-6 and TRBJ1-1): DAGVTQSPTHLIKTRGQQVTLRCSPKSGHDTVSWYQQALGQGPQFIFQYYEEEERQRGNFPDRFSGHQFPNYSSELNVNALLLGDSALYLCASSFVTVGQAFFGQGTRLTVV.